The entry below gives a single T cell receptor (beta chain) sequence along with its context. Trimming removed 7 bases from V and 5 bases from J; junction bases left unmatched: 6. This CDR3 contains 13 residues. Per the germline V gene, CDR1 is SQVTM and CDR2 is ANQGSEA. This sample is drawn from a study of blood T cell repertoires in COVID-19. Overall study: Some COVID-19 samples were acute and others convalescent; all came from the United States, Italy and Spain.

In the original processing: Amplification of reference gene primers was used by the study to estimate nucleated cell counts. TCRdb's table, derived via immunoSEQ multiplex PCR, lists solely in-frame clones and lacks some. V and J calls and clone size are copied from that table; D and trimming were computed from the DNA. The sample lists over 200,000 clones, approximately 90% occurring once. Sequences were obtained from PBMCs or T cells enriched from blood (not recorded which). The source is a woman between 40 and 55 years old with acute COVID-19. The V call is TRBV29-1, the J call TRBJ2-2, with 8 nucleotides matching TRBD2. The CDR3 loop is CSGGTSSTGELFF. CDR3 sequence (DNA): TGCAGCGGCGGGACTAGTAGTACCGGGGAGCTGTTTTTT.